Sequencing of this T cell receptor (beta chain) was carried out in a study of metastatic and nonmetastatic thyroid tumors. Study-wide context: From malignant and benign thyroid patients, repertoires in blood and in tumor or nodule tissue were compared. Study observations and caveats: A significant increase in TCR beta diversity was reportedly seen in malignant thyroid tumors relative to benign nodules, in blood and tumor.

All patients reached thyroid surgery having received no treatment beforehand. Original data processing: To classify distant metastasis in papillary thyroid cancer, a model was built from CDR3 differences across clinicopathological groups. TCRdb re-called the PCR reads with MiXCR. The V and J calls, along with clone size, are taken from TCRdb and not from the paper's own processing. The top ten hold around 15% of the sample, which has tens of thousands of clones, 24% seen once. This clone occurred many times. The target antigen is unknown. V gave up 6 bases and J gave up 7 bases, with 18 bases separating them. CDR3 length equals 13 residues. CDR1 DFQATT and CDR2 SNEGSKA come from the germline V gene (reference sequence).

Sequenced sample: tumor tissue. The rearrangement joins TRBV20-1 to TRBJ1-2; D call uncertain. The TCR was taken from a female donor with papillary thyroid cancer or a benign thyroid nodule (not recorded which). Some clones in this sample may be carry-over from other donors' samples. This chain's CDR3 is CSARFEASGGYTF. As DNA, the CDR3 is TGCAGTGCCCGTTTTGAAGCCTCCGGTGGCTACACCTTC.